This section outlines one T cell receptor beta chain sequence together with its context. All donors qualified as healthy HIV-negative adults and had experienced no recent acute infections or vaccinations. The record originates from a study of shared clonotypes between healthy human individuals. Template for every sorted-subset replicate PCR totaled approximately 200 ng DNA, 25,000 to 30,000 T cell genomes. Generated by immunoSEQ multiplex PCR, the TCRdb table keeps only in-frame clones and is missing some. The sample yields roughly 700,000 clones, around 91% seen once. The J segment lost 2 bases and the V segment lost 4 bases, leaving 4 bases of the junction unmatched. Germline V gene lookup returns CDR1 SNHLY and CDR2 FYNNEI. This CDR3 is built from 15 residues.

The sample consisted of memory CD8+ T cells from PBMCs. Subset defined: CD45RO+ cells pooled with CCR7-negative TemRA cells. The receptor was derived from a man between 18 and 29 years old in good health. Some clones in this sample may be carry-over from other donors' samples. V is TRBV2 and J is TRBJ2-1; 8 bases are shared with TRBD2. CDR3 sequence: CASSVGLATYNEQFF. In DNA, the CDR3 is TGTGCCAGCAGTGTCGGACTAGCTACCTACAATGAGCAGTTCTTC.